The 21 T cell receptor beta chains given below trace back to one sample, sequenced in a study of CD8+CD57+ T cells in acquired aplastic anemia. Investigators profiled TCR beta VDJ and CDR3 from genomic DNA template. One entry per CDR3 protein results from TCRdb running MiXCR on the reads. This table has under 350,000 distinct CDR3 sequences, under 65% appearing once. Patients selected for sequencing had displayed CD8+CD57+ cell expansion by flow cytometry. The sequencing sample was made of sorted CD4+, CD8+, or CD8+CD57+ T cells (not recorded which) from PBMCs. These receptors all come from a human donor with aplastic anemia.

This clonotype appeared many times. The rearrangement uses TRBV5-8 and TRBJ2-3; D not resolved. The germline CDR1 and CDR2 sequences are SGHTS and YDEGEE. Trimming cost V 0 bases and J 2 bases, with 10 bases left between them. CDR3 length equals 15 residues. CDR3 sequence: CASSLADRNTDTQYF. The DNA for the CDR3 is TGTGCCAGCAGCTTGGCGGACCGAAACACAGATACGCAGTATTTT. Full variable domain (outside the CDR3, taken from reference TRBV5-8 and TRBJ2-3): EAGVTQSPTHLIKTRGQQATLRCSPISGHTSVYWYQQALGLGLQFLLWYDEGEERNRGNFPPRFSGRQFPNYSSELNVNALELEDSALYLCASSLADRNTDTQYFGPGTRLTVL.

This clonotype showed up many times. The chain carries TRBV20-1 and TRBJ2-3; 7 bases match TRBD2. CDR3 length: 15 residues. V lost 0 bases, J lost 4 bases, and 7 bases stayed unmatched. Germline CDR1 and CDR2: DFQATT and SNEGSKA (reference sequence). DNA of the CDR3: TGCAGTGCTAGAGATGTAACCCGGGGGGCAGATACGCAGTATTTT. It yields the protein CSARDVTRGADTQYF.

This clonotype appeared many times. The chain has TRBV7-9 and TRBJ1-2, with D perhaps matching TRBD1 (5 bases). V shed 0 bases and J shed 2 bases, with 13 bases lying between them. The CDR3 runs to 16 residues. Looked up from germline, CDR1 is SEHNR and CDR2 is FQNEAQ (reference sequence). In DNA form, the CDR3 reads TGTGCCAGCAGCTTAGCCCTTATGACAGAGAACTATGGCTACACCTTC. Encoded protein: CASSLALMTENYGYTF.

Many counts were recorded for this clonotype. The rearrangement joins TRBV12-3 or TRBV12-4 to TRBJ1-2; possible D gene TRBD1, 6 bases. The V end lost 0 bases, the J end lost 6 bases, and 17 bases lay between the germline ends. The CDR3 totals 16 residues. CDR3 DNA: TGTGCCAGCAGTTTAGCATGGGGGCGGGGACGGGATGGCTACACCTTC. Residues: CASSLAWGRGRDGYTF.

This clonotype was found many times. This chain joins TRBV10-3 and TRBJ1-5, with D possibly TRBD1 on 6 matching bases. V lost 10 bases and J lost 0, with 13 bases in between. CDR1 and CDR2 (germline): ENHRY, SYGVKD. This CDR3 has 14 residues. CDR3 DNA: TGTGCCACCAGGGGAGATACTAGCAATCAGCCCCAGCATTTT. The encoded protein is CATRGDTSNQPQHF.

CDR3 region: CASSVEGQTGETQYF. The CDR3, as DNA: TGTGCCAGCAGCGTAGAGGGACAGACCGGGGAGACCCAGTACTTC. V gene TRBV7-4 combines with J gene TRBJ2-5; 7 nucleotides match TRBD1. The germline gives CDR1 SGHVT, CDR2 SQSDAQ. The CDR3 spans 15 residues. J gave up 5 bases and V 5 bases, and 11 bases lay outside the gene matches.

The genes are TRBV19 and TRBJ1-6, with D maybe TRBD1 (6 bases). The CDR3 covers 14 residues. V dropped 6 bases and J dropped 7 bases, with 13 bases sitting between them. CDR1 and CDR2 from the germline V gene are LNHDA and SQIVND (reference sequence). The CDR3 DNA sequence: TGTGCCAGTAGGGCTCAGGGGACGAATTCACCCCTCCACTTT. It yields the protein CASRAQGTNSPLHF.

This clonotype has just a few counts. V gene TRBV20-1 combines with J gene TRBJ2-5; 10 bases map to TRBD2. V was pared by 6 bases and J by 1 base, with 8 bases of the junction left unmatched. Per the germline V gene, CDR1 is DFQATT and CDR2 is SNEGSKA (reference sequence). This CDR3 spans 15 amino acids. The CDR3 is CSAPLLAGIQETQYF. CDR3 DNA sequence: TGCAGTGCCCCCCTACTAGCGGGAATCCAAGAGACCCAGTACTTC.

In this sample, this clonotype turned up a few times. The gene calls are TRBV12-5 and TRBJ2-7, with 7 bases that match TRBD2. Germline lookup yields CDR1 LGHNT and CDR2 FRNRAP. CDR3 length equals 15 residues. The CDR3 reads CASSLTRGSLYEQYF. The CDR3 DNA reads TGTGCCAGCAGCCTCACGCGGGGGTCCCTCTACGAGCAGTACTTC.

The chain recombines TRBV15 with TRBJ1-1; 8 bases are shared with TRBD1. CDR3 length equals 17 residues. Germline lookup yields CDR1 LNHNV and CDR2 YYDKDF (reference sequence). J lost 7 bases, V lost 0 bases, and 13 bases had no gene match. CDR3 sequence: CATSRDRAGTGGDEAFF. The CDR3 region has the DNA TGTGCCACCAGCAGAGATCGGGCCGGGACAGGAGGCGATGAAGCTTTCTTT.

Notes on this clonotype: One junction end disagrees with the germline gene, perhaps due to a read error. The chain recombines TRBV7-8 with TRBJ2-5; D ambiguous. The CDR3 is 11 amino acids. CDR1 is SGHVS and CDR2 is FQNEAQ in the germline V gene. CDR3 amino acids: CASSKQETQHF. The CDR3 DNA reads as TGTGCCAGCAGCAAACAAGAGACCCAGCACTTT. Drawing the rest from reference TRBV7-8 and TRBJ2-5, the complete variable domain is GAGVSQSPRYKVAKRGQDVALRCDPISGHVSLFWYQQALGQGPEFLTYFQNEAQLDKSGLPSDRFFAERPEGSVSTLKIQRTQQEDSAVYLCASSKQETQHFGPGTRLLVL.

This clonotype came up many times. The gene calls are TRBV7-9 and TRBJ2-1, with 9 bases matching TRBD2. Germline CDR1 and CDR2: SEHNR and FQNEAQ (reference sequence). This CDR3 has 17 residues. V lost 5 bases and J lost 4; bases outside the gene matches: 12. CDR3 nucleotides: TGTGCCAGCAGCACAGGAAAGAGCGGGAGGAGGTACAATGAGCAGTTCTTC. It yields the protein CASSTGKSGRRYNEQFF.

In regard to this clonotype: An end of the junction differs from the germline gene, which may be a read error. V gene TRBV9 combines with J gene TRBJ2-5; D is undetermined. Per germline, CDR1 SGDLS and CDR2 YYNGEE. The CDR3 consists of 13 residues. The CDR3 nucleotides are TGCGCCAGCAGCCGACCCACTCAAGAGACCCAGTACTTC. Protein: CASSRPTQETQYF.

This clonotype turned up a few times. The rearrangement links TRBV20-1 to TRBJ2-5, with D possibly being TRBD1 or TRBD2 (5 bases each). The germline gives CDR1 DFQATT, CDR2 SNEGSKA (reference sequence). This CDR3 has 14 amino acids. V shed 6 bases and J shed 2 bases, with 16 bases lying between them. Here the CDR3 reads CSAALPGRQETQYF. Written as DNA, the CDR3 is TGCAGTGCCGCTCTCCCGGGACGGCAAGAGACCCAGTACTTC.

The CDR3 nucleotides are TGTGCCAGCAACCCAGTGAACACTGAAGCTTTCTTT. It is translated as CASNPVNTEAFF. This chain uses TRBV7-9 with TRBJ1-1, with D uncertain. In germline, CDR1 is SEHNR, CDR2 FQNEAQ (reference sequence). The CDR3 length is 12 residues. Trimming left V 7 bases short and J 0 bases short, with 6 bases between. Looking up the rest from reference TRBV7-9 and TRBJ1-1 gives the full variable domain: DTGVSQNPRHKITKRGQNVTFRCDPISEHNRLYWYRQTLGQGPEFLTYFQNEAQLEKSRLLSDRFSAERPKGSFSTLEIQRTEQGDSAMYLCASNPVNTEAFFGQGTRLTVV.

The genes are TRBV7-9 and TRBJ1-1, with D uncertain. The CDR3 is 15 amino acids. Germline CDR1 and CDR2: SEHNR and FQNEAQ (reference sequence). Trimming pared 3 bases from V and 0 bases from J, leaving 11 bases between. This CDR3 is CASSLDGNMNTEAFF. The CDR3 DNA follows: TGTGCCAGCAGCTTGGACGGGAATATGAACACTGAAGCTTTCTTT. The whole variable domain, filled in from reference TRBV7-9 and TRBJ1-1, reads DTGVSQNPRHKITKRGQNVTFRCDPISEHNRLYWYRQTLGQGPEFLTYFQNEAQLEKSRLLSDRFSAERPKGSFSTLEIQRTEQGDSAMYLCASSLDGNMNTEAFFGQGTRLTVV.

The chain links TRBV24-1 to TRBJ2-7; TRBD2 might be the D (7 bases). CDR1 and CDR2 (germline): KGHDR, SFDVKD. The V end was cut by 4 bases, the J end by 2 bases, with 14 bases between. This CDR3 region has 15 residues. The chain's CDR3 is CATSDPQGTTYEQYF. The CDR3 DNA reads TGTGCCACCAGTGACCCCCAGGGGACTACCTACGAGCAGTACTTC.

The chain carries TRBV20-1 and TRBJ2-7; the match to TRBD1 covers 9 bases. V lost 3 bases, J lost 4 bases, and 10 bases stayed unmatched. CDR1 and CDR2 (germline): DFQATT, SNEGSKA (reference sequence). The CDR3 consists of 15 residues. CDR3 sequence (DNA): TGCAGTGCTAGCGCCAACAGGGGGCTTTCATACGAGCAGTACTTC. As protein: CSASANRGLSYEQYF.

The chain employs TRBV14 and TRBJ1-1; the D is unclear. CDR3 length equals 15 residues. Between the trimmed V and J ends, which lost 4 bases and 4 bases, there was a span of 16 bases. CDR1 is SGHDN, CDR2 FVKESK, per germline. The CDR3 loop reads CASSLYDLSGTEAFF. The CDR3 coding sequence is TGTGCCAGCAGCCTGTATGACCTCAGTGGCACTGAAGCTTTCTTT.

Concerning this clonotype itself: A single base separates this from a much larger clone, so it may be a read error. The V and J genes are TRBV5-1 and TRBJ2-1; D is ambiguous. Germline-derived CDR1 and CDR2 are SGHRS and YFSETQ. CDR3 length: 13 amino acids. V was clipped by 4 bases and J by 6 bases, with 11 bases between them. The CDR3 region is CASSLPELNEQFF. In nucleotides, the CDR3 is TGCGCCAGCAGCCTCCCGGAGCTCAATGAGCAGTTCTTC.

The chain is built from TRBV7-8 and TRBJ2-2, with D possibly matching TRBD2 (6 bases). This CDR3 comprises 13 residues. V was shortened by 0 bases and J by 7 bases, with 6 bases between the two germline ends. Germline assignment: CDR1 SGHVS and CDR2 FQNEAQ. CDR3 DNA: TGTGCCAGCAGCTTAGCGCGGGACGGGGAGCTGTTTTTT. Its translation: CASSLARDGELFF.